The 5 T cell receptor beta chains reported below all come from one sample, sequenced in a study of human T cells and chemical hapten exposure. TCRdb called the RACE reads again in MiXCR, with one record for every CDR3 protein. The sample lists around 67,000 distinct CDR3 sequences; 8.5% to 9% were seen once. Time point meaning: patch test 2, 6 weeks after DPC sensitization. Treatment noted: therapeutic diphenylcyclopropenone sensitization with weekly scalp DPC. The sample consisted of whole blood, taken in connection with sensitization to the hapten diphenylcyclopropenone (DPC). The receptor source for this set is a woman aged 45-65 years with alopecia areata. Some clones in this sample may be carry-over from other donors' samples.

V is TRBV20-1 and J is TRBJ1-2; the D is unclear. Germline CDR1 DFQATT, CDR2 SNEGSKA (reference sequence). This CDR3 is built from 10 residues. Trimming shortened V by 5 bases and J by 4 bases, and 5 bases separated the two germline ends. The CDR3 loop reads CSAGVYGYTF. The CDR3 DNA is TGCAGTGCTGGGGTCTATGGCTACACCTTC.

This clonotype has a handful of counts. The chain carries TRBV7-2 and TRBJ2-7; 9 positions agree with TRBD2. From germline, CDR1 is SGHTA and CDR2 FQGNSA. CDR3 size: 12 residues. DNA for the CDR3: TGTGCAATCAGGCGGGAGGGCCCCGAGCAGTACTTC. Translated: CAIRREGPEQYF.

Notes on this clonotype: A single base separates this from a much larger clone, so it may be a read error. The gene calls are TRBV4-1 and TRBJ1-1; a weak D match, TRBD1 (6 bases). Per germline, CDR1 MGHRA and CDR2 YSYEKL. V was pared by 1 base and J by 7 bases, with 16 bases between. The CDR3 runs 15 residues. The DNA of the CDR3 is TGCGCCAGCAGCCAAGTCCCGGAACAGGGAATTGAAGCTTTCTTT. Encoded protein: CASSQVPEQGIEAFF.

This clonotype was seen ten or more times. The chain carries TRBV20-1 and TRBJ1-2; 10 bases are shared with TRBD1. Germline V gives CDR1 DFQATT, CDR2 SNEGSKA (reference sequence). This CDR3 region has 13 residues. The V gene end was trimmed by 3 bases and the J gene end by 4 bases; junction bases not matched to a gene: 2. The CDR3 DNA reads TGCAGTGCTAGGACAGGGGGCGTCTATGGCTACACCTTC. It yields the protein CSARTGGVYGYTF.

The chain employs TRBV11-2 and TRBJ2-5; D is undetermined. The V gene's germline CDR1 is SGHAT and CDR2 FQNNGV. The V end lost 1 base, the J end lost 4 bases, and 7 bases lay between the germline ends. This CDR3 contains 13 residues. As DNA, the CDR3 is TGTGCCAGCAGCTTAGTCGGGCTAGAGACCCAGTACTTC. Translating gives CASSLVGLETQYF.